The 9 T cell receptor beta chains presented below share a single source sample, sequenced in a study of cytomegalovirus exposure and HLA in healthy donors (dated by TCRdb to between 2016 and 2019). Receptor libraries were prepared by the immunoSEQ multiplex PCR assay. For the multiplex PCR, a mixture combining 60 forward primers for TCR Vbeta segments and 13 reverse primers for TCR Jbeta segments was used. TCRdb took over this immuneACCESS table, retaining in-frame rearrangements with V and J assigned. Such tables are incomplete; in checked studies, under half of the missing clones stem from an unresolved V gene, and the remainder is unexplained. This sample's table carries 40,000 to 60,000 clones. Around 2.3% of the sample is taken by the ten largest. What was sequenced was PBMCs. The origin of the receptors is a female donor in good health and CMV-seronegative.

This chain joins TRBV4-1 and TRBJ2-7; 11 bases are a match to TRBD2. J lost 5 bases, V lost 1 base, and 4 bases had no gene match. This CDR3 comprises 15 residues. CDR1 and CDR2 (germline): MGHRA, YSYEKL. This CDR3 is CASSQVLTSGNEQYF. CDR3 DNA: TGCGCCAGCAGCCAAGTGCTGACTAGCGGGAACGAGCAGTACTTC.

The chain has TRBV29-1 and TRBJ2-1; unclear D gene. Trimming removed 7 bases at V and 3 bases at J, with 7 bases between. The CDR3 contains 11 residues. The germline gives CDR1 SQVTM, CDR2 ANQGSEA. The CDR3 sequence is CSADFYNEQFF. For the CDR3, the DNA is TGCAGCGCAGACTTCTACAATGAGCAGTTCTTC.

On this clone: The sample holds other DNA sequences that translate to the same CDR3. J is TRBJ1-2 and V is TRBV30, with D perhaps matching TRBD1 (6 bases). V was trimmed by 3 bases and J by 4 bases, leaving 9 bases between them. The CDR3 sequence is 12 residues long. Germline V gene lookup returns CDR1 GTSNPN and CDR2 SVGIG (reference sequence). The CDR3 here is CAWSPDSYGYTF. The CDR3 DNA is TGTGCCTGGAGCCCGGACAGCTATGGCTACACCTTC.

The chain links TRBV6-1 to TRBJ1-2; 7 bases map to TRBD1. Trimming at V came to 7 bases and at J to 8 bases, leaving 10 bases not matched to a gene. The germline gives CDR1 MNHNS, CDR2 SASEGT. The CDR3 contains 13 residues. CDR3 nucleotide sequence: TGTGCCAGCACAATATACAACAGGGGAGGCTACACCTTC. As protein: CASTIYNRGGYTF.

The chain has TRBV29-1 and TRBJ2-7, with 10 bases lining up with TRBD1. The length of the CDR3 is 12 residues. Germline V lookup: CDR1 SQVTM, CDR2 ANQGSEA. For the CDR3, the DNA is TGCAACCCGGGACAGGGGTTCAACGAGCAGTACTTC. Amino acid sequence: CNPGQGFNEQYF.

The V gene is TRBV19, the J gene TRBJ1-5; a possible D gene is TRBD1 (5 bases). The CDR3 consists of 14 residues. With 7 bases removed from V and 4 bases from J, the gap between germline ends came to 14 bases. Germline CDR1 is LNHDA and CDR2 is SQIVND (reference sequence). CDR3 nucleotides: TGTGCCAGTACCTTGGGGGGGGATAATCAGCCCCAGCATTTT. This translates into CASTLGGDNQPQHF.

The V call is TRBV30, the J call TRBJ1-3; D unresolved. V shed 2 bases and J shed 0 bases, with 2 bases lying between them. The germline V gene has CDR1 GTSNPN and CDR2 SVGIG (reference sequence). This CDR3 is built from 12 residues. This CDR3 is CAWSLSGNTIYF. CDR3 nucleotide sequence: TGTGCCTGGAGTCTCTCTGGAAACACCATATATTTT.

The chain links TRBV19 to TRBJ2-3, with D perhaps TRBD1 (6 bases). CDR3 length equals 22 residues. Deletions cut 4 bases from V and 0 bases from J, with 32 bases between. Per germline, CDR1 LNHDA and CDR2 SQIVND (reference sequence). CDR3 sequence (DNA): TGTGCCAGTAGTAACCCCCTCGGAAGGGGGTCTGTTCTAGGCGCTAGCACAGATACGCAGTATTTT. It yields the protein CASSNPLGRGSVLGASTDTQYF.

The chain joins TRBV19 to TRBJ1-5; TRBD1 aligns across 8 bases. V shed 3 bases, J shed 1 base, and the junction held 2 bases outside the gene matches. CDR3 length: 15 amino acids. Germline CDR1 and CDR2: LNHDA and SQIVND (reference sequence). The CDR3 spells CASSITGGSNQPQHF. Written as DNA, the CDR3 is TGTGCCAGTAGTATTACAGGGGGAAGCAATCAGCCCCAGCATTTT.